This passage covers 20 T cell receptor beta chains from one sample sequenced in a study of blood T cells in healthy people across ages. Using a J-beta primer mix together with a sample-barcoded 5' primer, a second PCR was run for roughly 7 to 11 cycles. TCRdb processed the 5' RACE reads anew with MiXCR; each CDR3 protein has one entry. The table includes hundreds of thousands of distinct CDR3 sequences, 58% detected once. Sequencing was carried out using blood. Receptors were obtained from a man aged 25-45 years in good health.

The gene calls are TRBV2 and TRBJ2-3; D is tentatively TRBD1 or TRBD2 (5 bases each). This CDR3 region has 15 residues. V was trimmed by 4 bases and J by 3 bases, leaving 14 bases between them. Germline V lookup: CDR1 SNHLY, CDR2 FYNNEI. Here the CDR3 reads CASSVGRGVTDTQYF. The CDR3 DNA is TGTGCCAGCAGTGTGGGGAGAGGGGTAACAGATACGCAGTATTTT.

This clonotype showed up just a few times. The chain employs TRBV3-1 and TRBJ2-7, with no clear D. V was shortened by 4 bases and J by 2 bases, with 12 bases between the two germline ends. Germline CDR1 and CDR2: LGHDT and YNNKEL (reference sequence). The CDR3 totals 14 residues. The chain's CDR3 is CASSPGLGTYEQYF. DNA of the CDR3: TGTGCCAGCAGCCCCGGTCTGGGCACCTACGAGCAGTACTTC.

On this clonotype: A much larger clonotype is one base distant, so this may be a read error. V is TRBV3-1 and J is TRBJ1-4; 11 bases fit TRBD1. With 8 bases clipped from V and 8 bases from J, the junction kept 13 bases outside the gene matches. This CDR3 has 16 amino acids. Germline CDR1 is LGHDT and CDR2 is YNNKEL (reference sequence). The CDR3 DNA reads TGTGCCAGCGGCGAACGAGACGGGACAGGGGGGGAAAAACTGTTTTTT. Residues: CASGERDGTGGEKLFF.

This chain links TRBV7-2 with TRBJ2-7, with TRBD2 matching over 12 bases. Germline assignment: CDR1 SGHTA and CDR2 FQGNSA. The CDR3 runs to 13 residues. After removal of 6 bases from V and 5 bases from J, the junction contained 2 bases not matched to a gene. DNA of the CDR3: TGTGCCAGCAGGACTAGCGGGAGTCACGAGCAGTACTTC. It codes for CASRTSGSHEQYF.

This clonotype has just a few counts. The gene calls are TRBV29-1 and TRBJ2-5, with TRBD2 matching 11 bases. Germline V gene lookup returns CDR1 SQVTM and CDR2 ANQGSEA. This CDR3 has 14 amino acids. Trimming cost V 1 base and J 5 bases; bases outside gene matches: 3. CDR3 coding DNA: TGCAGCGTTGAAGCTAGCGGGGGGTATGAGACCCAGTACTTC. Protein sequence: CSVEASGGYETQYF.

The V call is TRBV7-9, the J call TRBJ1-4, with 7 bases lining up with TRBD1. The CDR3 runs 16 residues. The germline V gene encodes CDR1 SEHNR and CDR2 FQNEAQ (reference sequence). Trimming cost V 7 bases and J 0 bases; bases outside gene matches: 8. The CDR3 DNA sequence: TGTGCCAGCACCCAAGGGGGGACAGCAACTAATGAAAAACTGTTTTTT. Its protein is CASTQGGTATNEKLFF.

V is TRBV5-1 and J is TRBJ1-1; D ambiguous. Germline V gene sequence: CDR1 SGHRS, CDR2 YFSETQ. CDR3 length: 14 residues. Trimming pared 2 bases from V and 1 base from J, leaving 9 bases between. The CDR3 region is CASSFFNTNTEAFF. The CDR3 DNA follows: TGCGCCAGCAGCTTCTTTAACACGAACACTGAAGCTTTCTTT.

The chain links TRBV12-3 or TRBV12-4 to TRBJ1-5, with TRBD1 matching over 7 bases. This CDR3 is built from 15 residues. Trimming took 2 bases from V and 7 from J; bases not matched to a gene: 8. The CDR3 DNA reads TGTGCCAGCAGTTTAACAGGGGCCTCACAACAGCCCCAGCATTTT. It translates to CASSLTGASQQPQHF.

This clonotype was counted a few times. The rearrangement joins TRBV6-6 to TRBJ2-5; maybe TRBD2 (5 bases). The V gene lost 6 bases and the J gene lost 4 bases, with 15 bases spanning the gap. The CDR3 totals 14 residues. Germline values: CDR1 MNHNY, CDR2 SVGAGI (reference sequence). This CDR3 is CASRDYGLGETQYF. The CDR3 DNA is TGTGCCAGCAGGGATTATGGACTGGGAGAGACCCAGTACTTC.

The chain recombines TRBV12-3 or TRBV12-4 with TRBJ2-1, with 7 bases matching TRBD2. This CDR3 comprises 12 residues. V shed 5 bases and J 8 bases; nucleotides not matched to a gene: 3. In DNA, the CDR3 is TGTGCCAGCAGTCGACTAGCCCATGAGCAGTTCTTC. Its protein product is CASSRLAHEQFF.

The chain is built from TRBV20-1 and TRBJ1-6; the D gene is possibly TRBD1 (6 bases). Looked up from germline, CDR1 is DFQATT and CDR2 is SNEGSKA (reference sequence). The V gene lost 2 bases and the J gene lost 3 bases, with 14 bases spanning the gap. The CDR3 contains 16 residues. The DNA for the CDR3 is TGCAGTGCTAGACACAGGGAAGCCTACTATAATTCACCCCTCCACTTT. It encodes CSARHREAYYNSPLHF.

Only a few counts were recorded for this clonotype. J is TRBJ2-5 and V is TRBV5-1; TRBD2 matches 8 bases. The tail of the sequence fits TRBJ2-7 better, so the J call may be wrong. Per the germline V gene, CDR1 is SGHRS and CDR2 is YFSETQ. This CDR3 is 14 amino acids long. CDR3 in amino acids: CASRPSGGSYEQYF. In nucleotides, the CDR3 is TGCGCCAGCAGACCCTCGGGGGGGAGTTACGAGCAGTACTTC.

This clonotype was detected a few times. The J gene is TRBJ2-7, the V gene TRBV4-2, with a tentative D call TRBD2 (5 bases). Between the trimmed V and J ends, which lost 6 bases and 4 bases, there was a span of 19 bases. This CDR3 region has 15 residues. Germline-derived CDR1 and CDR2 are LGHNA and YNFKEQ. The CDR3 DNA reads TGTGCCAGCAGAAATCCCATCCGGGGTGGGTACGAGCAGTACTTC. Amino acids: CASRNPIRGGYEQYF.

The V gene is TRBV6-5, the J gene TRBJ2-7, with 7 bases matching TRBD2. CDR1 and CDR2 from the germline V gene are MNHEY and SVGAGI. V dropped 2 bases and J dropped 4; count of bases not matched to a gene: 2. The CDR3 extends over 13 amino acids. The CDR3 DNA follows: TGTGCCAGCAGTTACGCCGGGGGGTACGAGCAGTACTTC. Its translation: CASSYAGGYEQYF.

This clonotype was recorded only once. This chain connects TRBV2 to TRBJ2-4, with 12 bases matching TRBD2. CDR3 length: 13 amino acids. Trimming removed 6 bases from V and 7 bases from J; junction bases left unmatched: 1. Per germline, CDR1 SNHLY and CDR2 FYNNEI. CDR3: CASSGLAGNIQYF. The CDR3 coding sequence is TGTGCCAGCAGCGGACTAGCGGGGAACATTCAGTACTTC.

The table lists this clonotype with a few counts. V gene TRBV7-9 combines with J gene TRBJ1-2; no firm D call. V was shortened by 0 bases and J by 8 bases, with 7 bases between the two germline ends. Germline CDR1 is SEHNR and CDR2 is FQNEAQ (reference sequence). CDR3 length: 12 amino acids. The CDR3 sequence is CASSLAQAGYTF. The CDR3 region has the DNA TGTGCCAGCAGCTTAGCGCAGGCCGGCTACACCTTC.

This clonotype was seen only a few times. This chain uses TRBV6-1 with TRBJ2-5; the D is unclear. Germline V gene data show CDR1 as MNHNS and CDR2 as SASEGT. Trimming cost V 2 bases and J 7 bases, with 5 bases left between them. The CDR3 totals 11 residues. Written as DNA, the CDR3 is TGTGCCAGCAGTGAATATACGACCCAGTACTTC. Translation gives CASSEYTTQYF.

The chain employs TRBV28 and TRBJ2-1; 10 positions agree with TRBD2. This CDR3 has 16 residues. V shed 5 bases and J 1 base; nucleotides not matched to a gene: 5. Germline assignment: CDR1 MDHEN and CDR2 SYDVKM. CDR3 in DNA: TGTGCCAGCAGTGCAGCGGGAGGGTCGTCCTACAATGAGCAGTTCTTC. It encodes CASSAAGGSSYNEQFF.

The chain combines TRBV28 with TRBJ2-1; D is perhaps TRBD1 (6 bases). Germline V CDR1 and CDR2: MDHEN, SYDVKM. V was cut by 3 bases and J by 5 bases, with 17 bases left in between. CDR3 size: 16 residues. DNA for the CDR3: TGTGCCAGCAGTTTTCCCGAACAGGGCGGTAACAATGAGCAGTTCTTC. Encoded protein: CASSFPEQGGNNEQFF.

The rearrangement joins TRBV20-1 to TRBJ2-1; D remains unclear. CDR1 DFQATT and CDR2 SNEGSKA come from the germline V gene (reference sequence). The CDR3 extends over 15 amino acids. V was cut by 0 bases and J by 6 bases, with 15 bases left in between. CDR3 sequence: CSARDRYKPPNEQFF. CDR3 nucleotide sequence: TGCAGTGCTAGAGATCGTTATAAACCTCCCAATGAGCAGTTCTTC.